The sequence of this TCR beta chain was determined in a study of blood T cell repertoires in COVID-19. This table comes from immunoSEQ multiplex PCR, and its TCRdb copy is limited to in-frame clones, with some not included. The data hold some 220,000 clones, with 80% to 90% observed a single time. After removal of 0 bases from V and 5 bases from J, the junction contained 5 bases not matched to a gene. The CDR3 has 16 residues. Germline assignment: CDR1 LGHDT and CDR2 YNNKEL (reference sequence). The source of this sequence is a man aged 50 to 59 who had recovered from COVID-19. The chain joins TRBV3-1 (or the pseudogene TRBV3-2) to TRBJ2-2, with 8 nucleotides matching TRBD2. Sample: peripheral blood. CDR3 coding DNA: TGTGCCAGCAGCCAAGATTTGGTAGCGGGAACCGGGGAGCTGTTTTTT. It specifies CASSQDLVAGTGELFF.